This T cell receptor beta chain stems from a study of ipilimumab plus nivolumab after autologous stem cell transplantation. V was cut by 3 bases and J by 2 bases, with 15 bases left in between. The CDR3 is 15 amino acids. Germline V gives CDR1 SGHRS, CDR2 YFSETQ. Produced via immunoSEQ multiplex PCR; TCRdb's table is partial and in-frame only. This table has about 16,000 clones, approximately 80% appearing once. Checkpoint therapy with ipilimumab 1 mg/kg began 14 to 28 days after transplant. The sample in question was PBMCs, obtained in a trial of ipilimumab plus nivolumab as post-transplant consolidation. The chain is built from TRBV5-1 and TRBJ2-7; D perhaps matches TRBD1 (6 bases). The clonotype originates from a male donor with diffuse large B-cell lymphoma. The DNA for the CDR3 is TGCGCCAGCAGCTCGGGTCGGACAGCACCCTACGAGCAGTACTTC. Its translation is CASSSGRTAPYEQYF.